These 27 T cell receptor beta chains share one sample of origin, sequenced in a study of blood T cells in healthy people across ages. Primed by a sample-barcoded 5' primer and a J-beta primer mix, a second PCR proceeded for about 6 to 11 cycles. In TCRdb, the 5' RACE reads were re-called with MiXCR into one record per CDR3 protein. This sample yields 540,000 or so distinct CDR3 sequences, of which less than 60% are seen a single time; about 26% belongs to the top ten. Sequencing was performed on blood. Receptor source: a man older than 75 in good health.

This clonotype was seen only a few times. This sequence joins TRBV2 and TRBJ1-2, with D unclear. V shed 0 bases and J shed 4 bases, with 6 bases lying between them. Germline values: CDR1 SNHLY, CDR2 FYNNEI. The CDR3 has 13 amino acids. The CDR3 sequence: CASSEAVSYGYTF. The CDR3 nucleotides are TGTGCCAGCAGTGAAGCGGTTAGCTATGGCTACACCTTC.

This clonotype came up a few times. This chain connects TRBV5-1 to TRBJ2-1; D gene ambiguous. This CDR3 is built from 16 residues. In germline, CDR1 is SGHRS, CDR2 YFSETQ. Trimming took 0 bases from V and 0 from J, leaving 10 bases between them. DNA of the CDR3: TGCGCCAGCAGCTTGGAAGTCATAAGCTCCTACAATGAGCAGTTCTTC. It codes for CASSLEVISSYNEQFF.

This clonotype turned up a few times. A much larger clone lies a single base off, so this may be a read error. The V call is TRBV6-5, the J call TRBJ2-1, with D tentatively TRBD2 (5 bases). The J call may be in error: the DNA end matches TRBJ2-7 better. The CDR3 has 16 residues. The V gene's germline CDR1 is MNHEY and CDR2 SVGAGI. The CDR3 DNA reads TGTGCCAGCAGTTACTCCTTGAGGGCTACCTACAATGAGCAGTACTTC. Protein product: CASSYSLRATYNEQYF.

V usage is TRBV4-2 and J usage is TRBJ2-1; 8 bases map to TRBD1. The CDR3 sequence is 16 residues long. Germline trimming cut 1 base from V and 6 bases from J; bases unmatched to any gene: 8. CDR1 is LGHNA, CDR2 YNFKEQ, per germline. CDR3 loop: CASSQARTGLGNEQFF. DNA of the CDR3: TGTGCCAGCAGCCAAGCACGGACAGGGTTAGGCAATGAGCAGTTCTTC.

This clonotype was counted a few times. The chain uses TRBV30 and TRBJ1-2; D is unresolved. The CDR3 covers 14 residues. From germline, CDR1 is GTSNPN and CDR2 SVGIG (reference sequence). With 3 bases removed from V and 7 bases from J, the gap between germline ends came to 18 bases. This chain's CDR3 is CAWRGRVVFSGYTF. The CDR3 region has the DNA TGTGCCTGGAGGGGAAGGGTGGTATTTTCTGGCTACACCTTC.

This sequence joins TRBV4-1 and TRBJ1-4, with 8 bases that match TRBD1. Losses at the gene ends were 3 bases for V and 4 bases for J; bases not matched to a gene: 7. CDR1 is MGHRA, CDR2 YSYEKL, per germline. This CDR3 is 16 amino acids long. CDR3 nucleotides: TGCGCCAGCAGCCATATTTCGGGACAGGATAATGAAAAACTGTTTTTT. Its translation is CASSHISGQDNEKLFF.

The chain employs TRBV3-1 and TRBJ2-3; D uncertain. In germline, CDR1 is LGHDT, CDR2 YNNKEL (reference sequence). The CDR3 has 14 residues. The ends were cut back, 1 base at V and 2 bases at J, with 7 bases in the middle. The CDR3 DNA reads TGTGCCAGCAGCCAAGTTAGCAACACAGATACGCAGTATTTT. Its protein product is CASSQVSNTDTQYF.

The V gene is TRBV7-6, the J gene TRBJ2-1; 9 bases line up with TRBD1. The CDR3 loop spans 14 amino acids. The trim removed 4 bases at V and 6 bases at J, leaving 4 bases unmatched. Germline V gives CDR1 SGHVS, CDR2 FNYEAQ. CDR3 coding DNA: TGTGCCAGCAGCTATCGACAGGGGGTCAATGAGCAGTTCTTC. Protein product: CASSYRQGVNEQFF.

This clonotype was recorded at least ten times. The chain is built from TRBV2 and TRBJ2-7; TRBD1 matches at 7 bases. Germline CDR1 is SNHLY and CDR2 is FYNNEI. The V segment lost 8 bases and the J segment 3 bases; nucleotides outside the gene matches: 4. CDR3 length equals 12 residues. As DNA, the CDR3 is TGTGCCAGCCGGGACAGTCTCTACGAGCAGTACTTC. Translated, it gives CASRDSLYEQYF.

Ten or more counts support this clonotype. V is TRBV6-5 and J is TRBJ2-2, with D perhaps assigned TRBD1 or TRBD2 (5 bases each). The length of the CDR3 is 13 residues. The V end was cut by 8 bases, the J end by 7 bases, with 14 bases between. The germline V gene has CDR1 MNHEY and CDR2 SVGAGI. The chain's CDR3 is CASFPVRGGELFF. The CDR3 coding sequence is TGTGCCAGCTTTCCCGTGAGGGGCGGGGAGCTGTTTTTT.

The chain is built from TRBV7-9 and TRBJ2-7; 8 nucleotides match TRBD2. The germline gives CDR1 SEHNR, CDR2 FQNEAQ (reference sequence). After removal of 5 bases from V and 3 bases from J, the junction contained 9 bases not matched to a gene. The CDR3 loop spans 15 amino acids. The CDR3 region is CASSQTPTSGYEQYF. CDR3 DNA sequence: TGTGCCAGCAGCCAAACCCCAACTAGCGGCTACGAGCAGTACTTC.

The J gene is TRBJ2-2, the V gene TRBV6-6; weak D call: TRBD2 (5 bases). CDR3 size: 14 residues. CDR1 and CDR2 from the germline V gene are MNHNY and SVGAGI (reference sequence). The V end was cut by 7 bases, the J end by 3 bases, with 12 bases between. The CDR3: CASMAAGYTGELFF. The CDR3, as DNA: TGTGCCAGCATGGCCGCGGGTTACACCGGGGAGCTGTTTTTT.

This chain's CDR3 is CASSLTSGTGTDTQYF. The CDR3 bases are TGCGCCAGCAGCTTGACTTCCGGGACAGGCACAGATACGCAGTATTTT. This rearrangement joins TRBV5-1 to TRBJ2-3; TRBD1 matches 7 bases. CDR3 length: 16 amino acids. The junction had 6 bases not matched to a gene; V was cut back by 1 base and J by 1 base. Germline V gene sequence: CDR1 SGHRS, CDR2 YFSETQ.

V and J are TRBV28 and TRBJ1-2; perhaps TRBD1 as D (5 bases). Germline V gene sequence: CDR1 MDHEN, CDR2 SYDVKM. The germline V and J ends were trimmed by 4 bases and 4 bases, with 10 bases remaining between them. The CDR3 sequence is 13 residues long. CDR3 sequence reads: CASSWGIVYGYTF. The CDR3 DNA is TGTGCCAGCAGTTGGGGCATCGTCTATGGCTACACCTTC.

The sample holds a few counts of this clonotype. This rearrangement joins TRBV2 to TRBJ2-3; D not certain. Germline V gene sequence: CDR1 SNHLY, CDR2 FYNNEI. This CDR3 spans 13 amino acids. Trimming took 10 bases from V and 5 from J, leaving 16 bases between them. The CDR3 DNA reads as TGTGCCACCGCTCTGCGGATGGGAGATACGCAGTATTTT. Translated: CATALRMGDTQYF.

This clonotype appeared a few times. The V and J genes are TRBV6-2 or TRBV6-3 and TRBJ2-3, with 7 bases that match TRBD1. Germline V gene sequence: CDR1 MNHEY, CDR2 SVGEGT. With V trimmed by 6 bases and J by 6 bases, 9 bases remained unmatched. This CDR3 comprises 14 residues. The CDR3 loop is CASRRRQGLDTQYF. The DNA for the CDR3 is TGTGCCAGCAGACGAAGACAGGGCCTGGATACGCAGTATTTT.

The V gene is TRBV5-1, the J gene TRBJ2-7; weak D call: TRBD1 (5 bases). The CDR3 totals 14 residues. Deletions cut 4 bases from V and 2 bases from J, with 13 bases between. Germline CDR1 SGHRS, CDR2 YFSETQ. The CDR3 DNA sequence: TGCGCCAGCAGCCCTGGGGCGGAGACCTACGAGCAGTACTTC. This encodes CASSPGAETYEQYF.

This clonotype came up many times. The chain combines TRBV6-6 with TRBJ1-6, with D perhaps matching TRBD1 (5 bases). The CDR3 has 15 residues. V gave up 4 bases and J gave up 8 bases, with 15 bases separating them. In germline, CDR1 is MNHNY, CDR2 SVGAGI (reference sequence). CDR3 residues: CASSSLQADYSPLHF. The CDR3 region has the DNA TGTGCCAGCAGTTCCTTACAGGCGGACTATTCACCCCTCCACTTT.

The gene calls are TRBV20-1 and TRBJ1-6; a weak D match, TRBD1 (6 bases). This CDR3 is 15 amino acids long. CDR1 and CDR2 from the germline V gene are DFQATT and SNEGSKA (reference sequence). V was cut by 6 bases and J by 9 bases, with 21 bases left in between. CDR3 bases: TGCAGTGCGGCCGGGAGGGCAGGGGATCGTTCACCCCTCCACTTT. It encodes CSAAGRAGDRSPLHF.

This clonotype came up a few times. CDR3 sequence (DNA): TGTGCCAGCAGCCCCGACAGAATCTCCTACGAGCAGTACTTC. Its protein is CASSPDRISYEQYF. The genes are TRBV12-3 or TRBV12-4 and TRBJ2-7; perhaps TRBD1 as D (5 bases). The length of the CDR3 is 14 residues. V lost 6 bases and J lost 0, with 12 bases in between.

V gene TRBV21-1 combines with J gene TRBJ1-4; the table names TRBD1, a call not compared with the DNA. TRBV21-1 is termed a pseudogene. CDR3 size: 15 residues. In DNA, the CDR3 is TGTGCCAGCAAGATACAGGGTCGACCTAATGAAAAACTGTTTTTT. It codes for CASKIQGRPNEKLFF.

To note about this clonotype: Since the CDR3 does not end with the conserved phenylalanine or tryptophan, this likely comes from a read error. The rearrangement uses TRBV28 and TRBJ2-5; D might be TRBD2 (6 bases). The CDR3 is 14 amino acids. Trimming pared 8 bases from V and 1 base from J, leaving 14 bases between. From germline, CDR1 is MDHEN and CDR2 SYDVKM. The CDR3 DNA reads as TGTGCCAGCGGGGGTACTAGCCCCCAAGAGACCCAGTACTTA. It yields the protein CASGGTSPQETQYL.

V is TRBV20-1 and J is TRBJ1-5; a weak D match, TRBD1 (6 bases). The CDR3 covers 15 residues. V was pared by 1 base and J by 3 bases, with 13 bases between. Per germline, CDR1 DFQATT and CDR2 SNEGSKA (reference sequence). The CDR3 nucleotides are TGCAGTGCTAGAGCGGGATACAGGGACAATCAGCCCCAGCATTTT. It encodes CSARAGYRDNQPQHF.

This clonotype came up once. The CDR3 reads CASSSGWLVEQYF. For the CDR3, the DNA is TGTGCCAGCAGTTCCGGGTGGCTCGTCGAGCAGTACTTC. The chain couples TRBV27 to TRBJ2-7, with D unclear. With 4 bases removed from V and 6 bases from J, the gap between germline ends came to 13 bases. The CDR3 runs to 13 residues. Germline V gene sequence: CDR1 MNHEY, CDR2 SMNVEV (reference sequence).

This chain joins TRBV20-1 and TRBJ1-5; unclear D gene. Germline loops: CDR1 DFQATT, CDR2 SNEGSKA (reference sequence). The CDR3 is 16 residues long. Trimming pared 3 bases from V and 1 base from J, leaving 16 bases between. CDR3 amino acids: CSASHTMDGSNQPQHF. The DNA for the CDR3 is TGCAGTGCTAGTCACACGATGGACGGGAGCAATCAGCCCCAGCATTTT.

The chain joins TRBV29-1 to TRBJ2-6, with D unclear. This CDR3 comprises 13 residues. Between the trimmed V and J ends, which lost 6 bases and 1 base, there was a span of 7 bases. The germline gives CDR1 SQVTM, CDR2 ANQGSEA. As DNA, the CDR3 is TGCAGCGTCGAGATATCTGGGGCCAACGTCCTGACTTTC. It codes for CSVEISGANVLTF. The whole variable domain, filled in from reference TRBV29-1 and TRBJ2-6, reads SAVISQKPSRDICQRGTSLTIQCQVDSQVTMMFWYRQQPGQSLTLIATANQGSEATYESGFVIDKFPISRPNLTFSTLTVSNMSPEDSSIYLCSVEISGANVLTFGAGSRLTVL.

A note on this clonotype: One base away lies a much larger clone, so this may be a sequencing read error. V and J are TRBV6-6 and TRBJ1-2; TRBD1 is a possible D gene (5 bases). The germline V and J ends were trimmed by 5 bases and 5 bases, with 12 bases remaining between them. This CDR3 contains 13 residues. Germline CDR1 and CDR2: MNHNY and SVGAGI (reference sequence). This CDR3 is CASSNAGGYGYTF. The CDR3 DNA sequence: TGTGCCAGCAGTAATGCGGGGGGTTATGGCTACACCTTC.